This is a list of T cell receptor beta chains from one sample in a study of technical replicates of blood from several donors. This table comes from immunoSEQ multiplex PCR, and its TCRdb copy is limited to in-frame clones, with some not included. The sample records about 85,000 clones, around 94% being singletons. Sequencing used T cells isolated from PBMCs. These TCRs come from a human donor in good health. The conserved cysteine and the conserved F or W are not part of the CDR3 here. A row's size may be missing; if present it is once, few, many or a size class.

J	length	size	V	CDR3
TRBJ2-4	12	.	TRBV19	ASSTGQELDIQY
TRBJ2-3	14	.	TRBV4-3	ASSQGLADNTDTQY
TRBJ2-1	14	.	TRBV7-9	ASSLVEQVKWNEQF
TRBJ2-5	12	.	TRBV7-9	ASSRSTRAETQY
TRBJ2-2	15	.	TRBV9	ASTPRGAPYRGGELF
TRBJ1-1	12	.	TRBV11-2	ASSLEQTNTEAF
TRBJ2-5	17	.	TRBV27	ASSLFPFFRDTSQETQY
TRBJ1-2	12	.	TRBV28	ASSFTGGFYGYT
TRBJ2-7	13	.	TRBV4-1	ASSRTHRGSYEQY
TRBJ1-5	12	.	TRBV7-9	ASSPDRPYQPQH
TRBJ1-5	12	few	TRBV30	AWSEGKSNQPQH
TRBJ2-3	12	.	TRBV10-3	AINTEALTDTQY
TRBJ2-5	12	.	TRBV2	ASRGLAGVETQY
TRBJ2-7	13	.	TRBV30	AWRGLAGGTYEQY
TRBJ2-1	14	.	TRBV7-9	ASSLPLAGGINEQF